This record concerns one T cell receptor (beta chain) sequence. Its antigen has not been determined. Per-nucleotide qualities are absent, and no much larger clonotype sits a single base away. A distance of 10 bases separates the germline ends of V and J, which lose 2 bases and 0 bases respectively. Looking up the germline V gene (reference sequence) yields CDR1 GTSNPN and CDR2 SVGIG. The CDR3, from cysteine to phenylalanine, totals 14 residues. Only the CDR3 DNA stays, 42 bases, in frame from base 1. Genomic DNA was extracted from sorted cells for sequencing of the TCRbeta CDR3 region. The immunoSEQ Assay was used to sequence the TCRbeta CDR3 regions. This immuneACCESS table, as held by TCRdb, lists in-frame sequences with V and J called but not all clones. Of the missing ones, under half trace to an unresolved V gene in checked studies; the others have no known cause. The sample table records 57,000 or so clones; around 83% of these occur just once. The top ten clonotypes cover about 0.65% of the sample.

The sample is drawn from a study of OX40 agonist ivuxolimab in advanced cancers. Regarding the research as a whole: The costimulatory receptor OX40 (CD134) was targeted by ivuxolimab, a fully human IgG2 agonistic monoclonal antibody. Patients were allowed to have had prior anti-PD-1, anti-PD-L1 or anti-CTLA-4 therapy, and around 41% of the dose-escalation patients had previously received checkpoint inhibitors. The paper covers the monotherapy dose-escalation part of the phase I ivuxolimab trial, which included N ≈ 52 patients. A male proportion of roughly 85% and a mean age of around 60 years, ranging from about 20 to 80, were recorded for the dose-escalation cohort. The purpose of peripheral TCRbeta sequencing was to test whether ivuxolimab changed TCR sequence diversity and led to clonal T-cell expansion. Among the approximately 50 dose-escalation patients, around 19 had hepatocellular carcinoma, approximately 15 melanoma, 9 renal cell carcinoma and 9 head and neck cancer. Intravenous ivuxolimab was administered to patients every 2 weeks at six dose levels: 0.01, 0.1, 0.3, 1.5, 3 and 10 mg/kg. Partial responses occurred in three dose-escalation patients: two with cutaneous melanoma and one with hepatocellular carcinoma.

The paper as a whole reports these results and caveats: On average, CD8+ T cells showed more expanded clones than CD4+ T cells after ivuxolimab. The antigen specificity of the peripheral T cells that underwent clonal expansion was not determined. Partial responders in the 0.1-3.0 mg/kg groups had among the lowest normalized peripheral clonal expansion, especially among CD8+ T cells. At doses of 0.1 to 3.0 mg/kg, clonal expansion of both CD4+ and CD8+ blood T cells was observed from baseline to week 6. Low levels of normalized T-cell clonal expansion were also seen in some patients who did not respond.

The trial excluded patients who had a history of autoimmune disease or were on systemic immunosuppression. Peripheral blood for TCR sequencing was collected from all dose cohorts at baseline, on cycle 4 day 1, and on cycle 7 day 1. Samples came from an open-label, multicenter, first-in-human phase I dose-escalation trial of ivuxolimab. Adults with locally advanced or metastatic melanoma, renal cell, hepatocellular, or head and neck squamous cell carcinoma were enrolled in the trial. Before TCR sequencing, CD4+ T cells and CD8+ T cells were sorted from peripheral blood as separate populations. The receptor comes from an adult with an advanced solid tumor such as melanoma, head and neck, liver or kidney cancer. Source: CD4+ or CD8+ T cells sorted from blood, taken in a trial of the OX40 agonist ivuxolimab. The chain employs TRBV30 and TRBJ1-2; no D gene is confidently identified. This receptor has the CDR3 CAWSTAVANYGYTF. The sequence in DNA is TGTGCCTGGAGTACGGCAGTAGCTAACTATGGCTACACCTTC.